This TCR gamma chain was observed in a study of gammadelta T cells in human blood. Whole-study results and caveats: Microbial exposure appeared to drive polyclonal γδ T cell expansion after birth.

The CDR3 totals 11 residues. Germline lookup yields CDR1 GITISATS and CDR2 ISYDGTV (reference sequence). Trimming took 3 bases from V and 10 from J; bases not matched to a gene: 6. Sample share makes this clone large. Its antigen is unidentified. TCRdb processed the RT-PCR reads again with the CATT caller. The top ten clones hold roughly 50% of a sample with roughly 160 gamma-chain clones, 4.1% of them seen once. Sequencing input: non-Vgamma9Vdelta2 gamma-delta T cells from infant blood. This chain links TRGV9 with TRGJ1 or TRGJ2. This sequence was found in a human donor. CDR3 nucleotides: TGTGCCTTGTGGGAGCAATCCAAGAAACTCTTT. This codes for CALWEQSKKLF.